This T cell receptor (beta chain) was recovered during a study of spatial heterogeneity in lung cancer. The CDR3 covers 14 residues. V lost 3 bases and J 4 bases, leaving 12 bases between the germline ends. In germline, CDR1 is SGDLS, CDR2 YYNGEE. TCRdb re-analysed the 5' RACE reads in MiXCR, keeping a single row per CDR3 protein. The table records approximately 49,000 distinct CDR3 sequences, roughly 5.2% of them present only once. This clonotype has ten or more counts. Indicated time point: sample taken at primary tumor resection. No cell sorting; template was whole RNA from tumor, lung tissue or PBMC.

This TCR was sampled from a male donor with early-stage non-small cell lung cancer. The sequences come from PBMCs, collected at surgery. The V and J genes are TRBV9 and TRBJ2-3; D might be TRBD1 (5 bases). CDR3 sequence (DNA): TGTGCCAGCAGCGCCACCCCAGGGTCAGATACGCAGTATTTT. Protein product: CASSATPGSDTQYF. Combining the CDR3 with reference TRBV9 and TRBJ2-3 gives the whole variable domain DSGVTQTPKHLITATGQRVTLRCSPRSGDLSVYWYQQSLDQGLQFLIQYYNGEERAKGNILERFSAQQFPDLHSELNLSSLELGDSALYFCASSATPGSDTQYFGPGTRLTVL.